This T cell receptor beta chain was sequenced for a study of T cell repertoires in cytomegalovirus infection. For the study at large: HLA-C-restricted CMV epitopes, recently identified, and well-studied HLA-B-restricted ones were used by the study. Both CMV infection and a matching HLA type were indicated by public TCR beta signatures. Study conclusions and caveats: The study identified carriers of CMV plus the relevant HLA from cumulative public TCR beta family frequency. In two of eight donors, the top clonotype was HLA-C-restricted CMV-specific.

This clonotype was observed a few times. Its antigen is unknown. Germline lookup yields CDR1 LNHDA and CDR2 SQIVND (reference sequence). The junction had 15 bases not matched to a gene; V was cut back by 8 bases and J by 6 bases. The CDR3 spans 15 residues. TCRdb re-analysed the reads in MiXCR, keeping a single row per CDR3 protein. In the table there are roughly 500,000 distinct CDR3 sequences, about 39% of which are singletons. The chain uses TRBV19 and TRBJ2-7, with 8 bases aligning to TRBD1. Specimen: cultured PBMCs, collected from culture after CMV antigen stimulation. The source is a human donor in good health (CMV status not recorded). Some clones in this sample may be carry-over from other donors' samples. The DNA for the CDR3 is TGTGCCAGTGCACCCCTCAGGGGGCTTTCAGGCGAGCAGTACTTC. Its protein is CASAPLRGLSGEQYF.